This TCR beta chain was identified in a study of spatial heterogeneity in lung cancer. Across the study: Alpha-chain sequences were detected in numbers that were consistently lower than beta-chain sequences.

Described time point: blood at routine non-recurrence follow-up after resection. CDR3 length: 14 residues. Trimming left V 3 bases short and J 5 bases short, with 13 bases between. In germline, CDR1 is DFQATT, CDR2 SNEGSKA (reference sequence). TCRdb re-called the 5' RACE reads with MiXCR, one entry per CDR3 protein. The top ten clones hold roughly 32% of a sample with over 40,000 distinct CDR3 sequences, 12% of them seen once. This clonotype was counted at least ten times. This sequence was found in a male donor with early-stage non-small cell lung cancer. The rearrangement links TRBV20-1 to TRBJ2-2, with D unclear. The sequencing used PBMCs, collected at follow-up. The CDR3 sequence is CSASEPFQTGELFF. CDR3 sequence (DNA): TGCAGTGCTAGTGAGCCGTTCCAGACCGGGGAGCTGTTTTTT.